Listed below are T cell receptor beta chains from one sample, sequenced in a study of response to subunit inactivated influenza vaccine. TCRdb fed the RT-PCR reads into MiXCR, producing one record per CDR3 protein. The sample holds around 490,000 distinct CDR3 sequences; less than 8% are singletons and the top ten take 13%. The sequenced sample was PBMCs from blood, obtained less than 30 months after vaccination. The source of these receptors is a man between 50 and 69 years old who received an inactivated influenza vaccine. CDR3s include the opening cysteine and the closing phenylalanine or tryptophan. The D gene is left open where the match is weak. A clone size is listed for some rows: how often the clone was seen (once, few, many), or a class if it is expanded.

d_call: TRBD1
j_call: TRBJ2-3
v_call: TRBV6-5
clone_size: few
cdr3_length: 16
cdr3_aa: CASSYLTGDGTDTQYF
cdr3_nt: TGTGCCAGCAGTTACCTCACAGGGGACGGAACAGATACGCAGTATTTT

d_call: NA
j_call: TRBJ2-5
v_call: TRBV5-6
clone_size: NA
cdr3_length: 12
cdr3_aa: CASSFMSETQYF
cdr3_nt: TGTGCCAGCAGCTTTATGTCAGAGACCCAGTACTTC

d_call: NA
j_call: TRBJ2-7
v_call: TRBV20-1
clone_size: NA
cdr3_length: 13
cdr3_aa: CSAAGSRSYEQYF
cdr3_nt: TGCAGTGCTGCAGGGTCGCGCTCCTACGAGCAGTACTTC

d_call: TRBD1
j_call: TRBJ2-7
v_call: TRBV20-1
clone_size: many
cdr3_length: 13
cdr3_aa: CSARGQPDYEQYF
cdr3_nt: TGCAGTGCTAGGGGACAGCCAGACTACGAGCAGTACTTC

d_call: NA
j_call: TRBJ2-2
v_call: TRBV3-1
clone_size: NA
cdr3_length: 19
cdr3_aa: CASSQVGGVAGSRPGELFF
cdr3_nt: TGTGCCAGCAGCCAAGTGGGGGGCGTTGCGGGATCCCGCCCCGGGGAGCTGTTTTTT

d_call: NA
j_call: TRBJ1-2
v_call: TRBV20-1
clone_size: few
cdr3_length: 15
cdr3_aa: CSARGPTGANYGYTF
cdr3_nt: TGCAGTGCTAGAGGCCCGACAGGAGCTAACTATGGCTACACCTTC

d_call: TRBD1
j_call: TRBJ1-5
v_call: TRBV27
clone_size: NA
cdr3_length: 16
cdr3_aa: CASSPIEGAYGQPQHF
cdr3_nt: TGTGCCAGCAGCCCCATTGAGGGGGCGTATGGTCAGCCCCAGCATTTT

d_call: NA
j_call: TRBJ1-1
v_call: TRBV20-1
clone_size: few
cdr3_length: 15
cdr3_aa: CSARDRPGEDTEAFF
cdr3_nt: TGCAGTGCTAGAGATCGACCAGGGGAGGACACTGAAGCTTTCTTT

d_call: NA
j_call: TRBJ2-6
v_call: TRBV28
clone_size: few
cdr3_length: 11
cdr3_aa: CASSWAGVLTF
cdr3_nt: TGTGCCAGCAGTTGGGCCGGCGTCCTGACTTTC

d_call: TRBD2
j_call: TRBJ2-7
v_call: TRBV7-2
clone_size: NA
cdr3_length: 13
cdr3_aa: CASSSGARHEQYF
cdr3_nt: TGTGCCAGCAGCAGCGGGGCCAGGCACGAGCAGTACTTC

d_call: NA
j_call: TRBJ2-2
v_call: TRBV10-2
clone_size: many
cdr3_length: 15
cdr3_aa: CASSELAALTGELFF
cdr3_nt: TGCGCCAGCAGTGAGTTAGCGGCTCTCACCGGGGAGCTGTTTTTT

d_call: NA
j_call: TRBJ1-2
v_call: TRBV29-1
clone_size: few
cdr3_length: 16
cdr3_aa: CSVDSWGKKYNYGYTF
cdr3_nt: TGCAGCGTTGATTCCTGGGGGAAGAAATATAACTATGGCTACACCTTC

d_call: TRBD2
j_call: TRBJ2-3
v_call: TRBV6-2/TRBV6-3
clone_size: NA
cdr3_length: 17
cdr3_aa: CASSSGTSGGNTDTQYF
cdr3_nt: TGTGCCAGCAGTTCCGGGACTAGCGGGGGGAACACAGATACGCAGTATTTT

d_call: NA
j_call: TRBJ2-2
v_call: TRBV6-2/TRBV6-3
clone_size: NA
cdr3_length: 18
cdr3_aa: CASRPLPGKGTNTGELFF
cdr3_nt: TGTGCCAGCAGACCCCTCCCCGGGAAGGGCACGAACACCGGGGAGCTGTTTTTT

d_call: TRBD1
j_call: TRBJ2-5
v_call: TRBV5-1
clone_size: many
cdr3_length: 15
cdr3_aa: CASSLVQGAGETQYF
cdr3_nt: TGCGCCAGCAGCTTGGTTCAGGGGGCAGGGGAGACCCAGTACTTC

d_call: NA
j_call: TRBJ2-1
v_call: TRBV23-1
clone_size: few
cdr3_length: 14
cdr3_aa: CASRYSRPYNEQFF
cdr3_nt: TGCGCCAGCAGGTACTCGAGGCCGTACAATGAGCAGTTCTTC

d_call: TRBD1
j_call: TRBJ2-2
v_call: TRBV6-1
clone_size: few
cdr3_length: 15
cdr3_aa: CASRTGTGASGELFF
cdr3_nt: TGTGCCAGCAGGACCGGGACAGGGGCATCCGGGGAGCTGTTTTTT

d_call: NA
j_call: TRBJ2-1
v_call: TRBV6-2/TRBV6-3
clone_size: NA
cdr3_length: 16
cdr3_aa: CASSTPLGLNFNEQFF
cdr3_nt: TGTGCCAGCAGCACCCCGCTAGGACTAAACTTCAATGAGCAGTTCTTC

d_call: NA
j_call: TRBJ1-6
v_call: TRBV7-2
clone_size: many
cdr3_length: 14
cdr3_aa: CASLEGGWTSPLHF
cdr3_nt: TGTGCCAGCTTGGAGGGCGGGTGGACTTCACCCCTCCACTTT

d_call: TRBD2
j_call: TRBJ2-7
v_call: TRBV30
clone_size: few
cdr3_length: 13
cdr3_aa: CAWRIAGEYEQYF
cdr3_nt: TGTGCCTGGAGGATAGCGGGGGAATACGAGCAGTACTTC

d_call: NA
j_call: TRBJ1-1
v_call: TRBV19
clone_size: many
cdr3_length: 13
cdr3_aa: CASSRDVGTEAFF
cdr3_nt: TGTGCCAGTAGTAGGGACGTGGGCACTGAAGCTTTCTTT

d_call: NA
j_call: TRBJ2-1
v_call: TRBV15
clone_size: NA
cdr3_length: 13
cdr3_aa: CATSRIHSGEQFF
cdr3_nt: TGTGCCACCAGCAGAATACACAGTGGTGAGCAGTTCTTC

d_call: NA
j_call: TRBJ2-2
v_call: TRBV12-3/TRBV12-4
clone_size: few
cdr3_length: 16
cdr3_aa: CASSSDYLLNTGELFF
cdr3_nt: TGTGCCAGCAGTTCCGACTACCTACTGAACACCGGGGAGCTGTTTTTT

d_call: NA
j_call: TRBJ1-6
v_call: TRBV6-6
clone_size: many
cdr3_length: 13
cdr3_aa: CASSQNKVSPLHF
cdr3_nt: TGTGCCAGCAGCCAAAATAAAGTCTCACCCCTCCACTTT

d_call: TRBD2
j_call: TRBJ2-1
v_call: TRBV5-1
clone_size: few
cdr3_length: 18
cdr3_aa: CASSLAGGTIGHNNEQFF
cdr3_nt: TGCGCCAGCAGCTTGGCCGGGGGGACGATCGGACACAACAATGAGCAGTTCTTC

d_call: TRBD1
j_call: TRBJ1-1
v_call: TRBV6-1
clone_size: NA
cdr3_length: 13
cdr3_aa: CASSEFWDSEAFF
cdr3_nt: TGTGCCAGCAGTGAATTCTGGGACAGCGAAGCTTTCTTT

d_call: NA
j_call: TRBJ2-3
v_call: TRBV7-9
clone_size: NA
cdr3_length: 14
cdr3_aa: CASSLARTTDTQYF
cdr3_nt: TGTGCCAGCAGCTTAGCAAGGACCACAGATACGCAGTATTTT

d_call: NA
j_call: TRBJ1-4
v_call: TRBV12-3/TRBV12-4
clone_size: many
cdr3_length: 15
cdr3_aa: CASSFAGARVEKLFF
cdr3_nt: TGTGCCAGCAGTTTCGCGGGGGCGCGGGTTGAAAAACTGTTTTTT

d_call: TRBD1
j_call: TRBJ1-5
v_call: TRBV12-3/TRBV12-4
clone_size: many
cdr3_length: 17
cdr3_aa: CASSLNRGGGLSQPQHF
cdr3_nt: TGTGCCAGCAGTTTGAACAGGGGAGGAGGTTTGAGTCAGCCCCAGCATTTT

d_call: NA
j_call: TRBJ2-3
v_call: TRBV29-1
clone_size: NA
cdr3_length: 13
cdr3_aa: CSAMTGRADTQYF
cdr3_nt: TGCAGCGCGATGACAGGGAGGGCAGATACGCAGTATTTT

d_call: NA
j_call: TRBJ2-3
v_call: TRBV4-2
clone_size: once
cdr3_length: 13
cdr3_aa: CASSQTSNQPQYF
cdr3_nt: TGTGCCAGCAGCCAGACCAGCAATCAGCCCCAGTATTTT

d_call: TRBD1
j_call: TRBJ2-5
v_call: TRBV6-1
clone_size: many
cdr3_length: 20
cdr3_aa: CASSDGQGLISRLPQETQYF
cdr3_nt: TGTGCCAGCAGTGATGGACAGGGGTTAATTTCCAGGCTGCCCCAAGAGACCCAGTACTTC

d_call: TRBD1
j_call: TRBJ1-5
v_call: TRBV27
clone_size: NA
cdr3_length: 15
cdr3_aa: CASRIAGQGNQPQHF
cdr3_nt: TGTGCCAGCAGAATAGCGGGACAGGGTAATCAGCCCCAGCATTTT

d_call: NA
j_call: TRBJ2-2
v_call: TRBV15
clone_size: NA
cdr3_length: 14
cdr3_aa: CATGGGASTGELFF
cdr3_nt: TGTGCCACTGGAGGGGGGGCTAGCACCGGGGAGCTGTTTTTT

d_call: TRBD1
j_call: TRBJ2-5
v_call: TRBV29-1
clone_size: many
cdr3_length: 14
cdr3_aa: CSVGQGASVETQYF
cdr3_nt: TGCAGCGTAGGACAGGGGGCATCCGTGGAGACCCAGTACTTC

d_call: TRBD2
j_call: TRBJ2-4
v_call: TRBV12-3/TRBV12-4
clone_size: few
cdr3_length: 16
cdr3_aa: CASSPQPGTSGNIQYF
cdr3_nt: TGTGCCAGCAGCCCCCAGCCCGGGACTAGCGGAAACATTCAGTACTTC

d_call: NA
j_call: TRBJ1-6
v_call: TRBV27
clone_size: NA
cdr3_length: 15
cdr3_aa: CASSLSAGGLSPLHF
cdr3_nt: TGTGCCAGCAGTTTATCTGCGGGAGGGTTATCACCCCTCCACTTT

d_call: TRBD1
j_call: TRBJ2-7
v_call: TRBV7-8
clone_size: few
cdr3_length: 14
cdr3_aa: CASSIRDSFYEQYF
cdr3_nt: TGTGCCAGCAGCATCCGGGACAGCTTCTACGAGCAGTACTTC

d_call: NA
j_call: TRBJ2-1
v_call: TRBV6-1
clone_size: few
cdr3_length: 15
cdr3_aa: CASSVTVAPHNEQFF
cdr3_nt: TGTGCCAGCAGTGTGACGGTGGCCCCGCACAATGAGCAGTTCTTC

d_call: NA
j_call: TRBJ2-7
v_call: TRBV7-9
clone_size: few
cdr3_length: 13
cdr3_aa: CASSLASRGEQYF
cdr3_nt: TGTGCCAGCAGCTTAGCATCGAGGGGAGAGCAGTACTTC

d_call: TRBD2
j_call: TRBJ2-7
v_call: TRBV7-2
clone_size: many
cdr3_length: 12
cdr3_aa: CASSRGAYEQYF
cdr3_nt: TGTGCCAGCAGCCGGGGGGCCTACGAGCAGTACTTC

d_call: TRBD1
j_call: TRBJ2-1
v_call: TRBV11-2
clone_size: NA
cdr3_length: 14
cdr3_aa: CASSLVTGANEQFF
cdr3_nt: TGTGCCAGCAGCTTAGTTACAGGGGCCAATGAGCAGTTCTTC

d_call: NA
j_call: TRBJ1-2
v_call: TRBV9
clone_size: many
cdr3_length: 12
cdr3_aa: CASSAHNYGYTF
cdr3_nt: TGTGCCAGCAGCGCGCACAACTATGGCTACACCTTC

d_call: NA
j_call: TRBJ2-3
v_call: TRBV6-1
clone_size: NA
cdr3_length: 13
cdr3_aa: CASQSGSTDTQYF
cdr3_nt: TGTGCCAGTCAAAGTGGTAGCACAGATACGCAGTATTTT

d_call: TRBD1
j_call: TRBJ2-1
v_call: TRBV20-1
clone_size: few
cdr3_length: 16
cdr3_aa: CSARDPWTGGLNEQFF
cdr3_nt: TGCAGTGCTAGAGATCCCTGGACAGGGGGCTTAAATGAGCAGTTCTTC

d_call: TRBD1
j_call: TRBJ2-1
v_call: TRBV20-1
clone_size: many
cdr3_length: 14
cdr3_aa: CSARGQGAYNEQFF
cdr3_nt: TGCAGTGCTAGGGGACAGGGGGCCTACAATGAGCAGTTCTTC

d_call: NA
j_call: TRBJ1-5
v_call: TRBV30
clone_size: few
cdr3_length: 14
cdr3_aa: CAWSSGQGNQPQHF
cdr3_nt: TGTGCCTGGAGTAGTGGCCAGGGCAATCAGCCCCAGCATTTT

d_call: NA
j_call: TRBJ2-1
v_call: TRBV5-6
clone_size: many
cdr3_length: 13
cdr3_aa: CASSATMYGEQFF
cdr3_nt: TGTGCCAGCAGCGCCACAATGTATGGTGAGCAGTTCTTC

d_call: NA
j_call: TRBJ2-5
v_call: TRBV5-1
clone_size: many
cdr3_length: 13
cdr3_aa: CASSPTGGETQYF
cdr3_nt: TGCGCCAGCAGCCCGACAGGAGGAGAGACCCAGTACTTC

d_call: TRBD1
j_call: TRBJ1-1
v_call: TRBV7-9
clone_size: few
cdr3_length: 14
cdr3_aa: CASSLTNRGTEAFF
cdr3_nt: TGTGCCAGCAGCTTAACCAACAGGGGAACTGAAGCTTTCTTT

d_call: TRBD1
j_call: TRBJ2-7
v_call: TRBV4-3
clone_size: few
cdr3_length: 15
cdr3_aa: CASSRTGGSPSEQYF
cdr3_nt: TGCGCCAGCAGCCGGACAGGGGGATCCCCCTCCGAGCAGTACTTC

d_call: NA
j_call: TRBJ1-2
v_call: TRBV2
clone_size: NA
cdr3_length: 14
cdr3_aa: CASSPLGLGYGYTF
cdr3_nt: TGTGCCAGCAGTCCCCTCGGATTGGGCTATGGCTACACCTTC

d_call: NA
j_call: TRBJ2-2
v_call: TRBV6-2/TRBV6-3
clone_size: NA
cdr3_length: 15
cdr3_aa: CASSDRATNTGELFF
cdr3_nt: TGTGCCAGCAGTGACCGGGCCACGAACACCGGGGAGCTGTTTTTT

d_call: NA
j_call: TRBJ2-3
v_call: TRBV5-1
clone_size: few
cdr3_length: 13
cdr3_aa: CASSLKRTDTQYF
cdr3_nt: TGCGCCAGCAGCTTGAAACGCACCGATACGCAGTATTTT

d_call: NA
j_call: TRBJ1-3
v_call: TRBV4-3
clone_size: NA
cdr3_length: 15
cdr3_aa: CASSPQERAGNTIYF
cdr3_nt: TGCGCCAGCAGCCCCCAGGAGAGGGCTGGAAACACCATATATTTT

d_call: NA
j_call: TRBJ1-1
v_call: TRBV11-2
clone_size: few
cdr3_length: 16
cdr3_aa: CASSHRTPLENTEAFF
cdr3_nt: TGTGCCAGCAGCCATAGAACCCCACTAGAGAACACTGAAGCTTTCTTT

d_call: TRBD1
j_call: TRBJ2-7
v_call: TRBV20-1
clone_size: many
cdr3_length: 14
cdr3_aa: CSATQGAISYEQYF
cdr3_nt: TGCAGTGCTACACAGGGGGCTATCTCCTACGAGCAGTACTTC